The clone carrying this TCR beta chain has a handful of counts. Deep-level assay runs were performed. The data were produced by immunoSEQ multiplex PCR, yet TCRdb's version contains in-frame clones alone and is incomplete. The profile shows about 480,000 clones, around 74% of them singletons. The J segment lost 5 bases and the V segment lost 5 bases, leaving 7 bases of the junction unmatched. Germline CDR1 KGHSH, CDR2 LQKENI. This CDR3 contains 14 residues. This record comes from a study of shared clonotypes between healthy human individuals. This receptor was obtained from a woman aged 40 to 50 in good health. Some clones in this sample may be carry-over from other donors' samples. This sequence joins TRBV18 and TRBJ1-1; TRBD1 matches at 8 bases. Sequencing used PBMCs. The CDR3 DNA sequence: TGTGCCAGCTCAACAGGACAGGGTTGGACTGAAGCTTTCTTT. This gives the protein CASSTGQGWTEAFF.